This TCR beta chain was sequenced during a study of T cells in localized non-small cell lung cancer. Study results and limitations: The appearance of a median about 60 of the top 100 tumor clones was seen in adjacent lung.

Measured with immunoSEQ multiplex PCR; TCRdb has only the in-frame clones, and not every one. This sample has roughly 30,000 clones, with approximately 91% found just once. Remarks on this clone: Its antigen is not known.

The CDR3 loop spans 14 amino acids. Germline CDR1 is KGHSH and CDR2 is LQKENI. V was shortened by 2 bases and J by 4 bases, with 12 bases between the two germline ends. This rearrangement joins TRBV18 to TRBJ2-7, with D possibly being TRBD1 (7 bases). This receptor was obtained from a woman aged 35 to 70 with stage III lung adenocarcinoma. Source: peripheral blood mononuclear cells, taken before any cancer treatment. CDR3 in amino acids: CASSPGGGAYEQYF. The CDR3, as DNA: TGTGCCAGCTCACCAGGAGGGGGCGCGTACGAGCAGTACTTC. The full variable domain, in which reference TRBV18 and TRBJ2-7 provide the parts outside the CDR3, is NAGVMQNPRHLVRRRGQEARLRCSPMKGHSHVYWYRQLPEEGLKFMVYLQKENIIDESGMPKERFSAEFPKEGPSILRIQQVVRGDSAAYFCASSPGGGAYEQYFGPGTRLTVT.